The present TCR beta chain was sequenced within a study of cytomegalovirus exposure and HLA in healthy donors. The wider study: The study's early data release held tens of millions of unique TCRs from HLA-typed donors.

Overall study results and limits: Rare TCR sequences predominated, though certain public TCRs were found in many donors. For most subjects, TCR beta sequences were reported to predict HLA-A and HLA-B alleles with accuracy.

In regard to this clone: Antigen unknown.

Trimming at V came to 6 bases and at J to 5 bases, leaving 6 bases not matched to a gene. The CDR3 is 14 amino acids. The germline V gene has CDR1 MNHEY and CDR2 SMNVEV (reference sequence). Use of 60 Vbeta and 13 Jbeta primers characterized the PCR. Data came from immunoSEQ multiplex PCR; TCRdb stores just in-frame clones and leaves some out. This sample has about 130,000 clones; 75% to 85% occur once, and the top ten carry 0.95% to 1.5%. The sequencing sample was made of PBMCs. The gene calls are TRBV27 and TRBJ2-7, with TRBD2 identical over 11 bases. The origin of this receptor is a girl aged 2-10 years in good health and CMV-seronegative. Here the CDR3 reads CASSTSGSLNEQYF. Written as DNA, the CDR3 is TGTGCCAGCAGCACTAGCGGGAGCCTAAACGAGCAGTACTTC.